The TCR beta chain described here comes from a study of blood T cells in healthy people across ages. Alongside a J-beta primer mix, a sample-barcoded 5' primer served in a second PCR lasting about 7 to 11 cycles. Each cDNA molecule received a tag from a template-switch adaptor that had 12 random nucleotides. A single record per CDR3 protein comes from TCRdb applying MiXCR to the 5' RACE reads. The sample has over 1.5 million distinct CDR3 sequences; around half are singletons. This clonotype was counted only a few times. The V end was cut by 4 bases, the J end by 1 base, with 16 bases between. Germline lookup yields CDR1 LGHNA and CDR2 YSLEER. CDR3 length: 16 residues.

This chain connects TRBV4-3 to TRBJ1-2; D is perhaps TRBD1 (6 bases). This receptor was identified in a woman in her 40s in good health. Sample: blood. CDR3 bases: TGCGCCAGCAGCCCTGAATCAGGGGTACTTAACTATGGCTACACCTTC. This codes for CASSPESGVLNYGYTF.